This passage covers 26 T cell receptor beta chains from one sample sequenced in a study of T-cell reconstitution after alpha-beta-depleted transplantation in children. Unique molecular identifiers were incorporated into the prepared TCRbeta library. TCRdb itself ran the PCR reads through MiXCR, one entry per CDR3 protein. The table records approximately 99,000 distinct CDR3 sequences, almost 6.5% of them present only once. The sequences come from PBMCs, mostly from graft donor cells, collected 360 days after TCRalphabeta/CD19-depleted stem cell transplant. These receptors all stem from a male patient between 2 and 15 years old who had a stem cell transplant for acute lymphoblastic leukemia, so the T cells may come from the graft donor.

This clonotype was found a few times. The gene calls are TRBV4-2 and TRBJ2-1; 9 nucleotides match TRBD2. Germline trimming cut 1 base from V and 3 bases from J; bases unmatched to any gene: 4. CDR1 LGHNA and CDR2 YNFKEQ come from the germline V gene. The CDR3 has 16 residues. CDR3 in amino acids: CASSQGRGGRYNEQFF. For the CDR3, the DNA is TGTGCCAGCAGCCAAGGGCGGGGGGGCCGCTACAATGAGCAGTTCTTC.

At least ten counts were recorded for this clonotype. The rearrangement joins TRBV21-1 to TRBJ2-1; whether TRBD2, the table's D call, matches the DNA was not checked. TRBV21-1 is a pseudogene segment. The CDR3 sequence is 16 residues long. The DNA of the CDR3 is TGTGCCAGCAGCAAAGGAACGGGGCCTCCCTACAATGAGCAGTTCTTC. Translating gives CASSKGTGPPYNEQFF.

This clonotype has a count of ten or more. This chain links TRBV11-2 with TRBJ2-3; TRBD2 is a possible D gene (6 bases). Germline V gene sequence: CDR1 SGHAT, CDR2 FQNNGV. V was shortened by 2 bases and J by 4 bases, with 13 bases between the two germline ends. The CDR3 is made up of 15 amino acids. This CDR3 is CASSLTGGTADTQYF. In nucleotides, the CDR3 is TGTGCCAGCAGCTTAACCGGCGGGACTGCAGATACGCAGTATTTT.

The genes are TRBV28 and TRBJ1-5; D might be TRBD1 (5 bases). CDR1 and CDR2 (germline): MDHEN, SYDVKM. Trimming removed 3 bases at V and 5 bases at J, with 17 bases between. The CDR3 extends over 16 amino acids. The CDR3 is CASSFPRQSRYQPQHF. CDR3 DNA sequence: TGTGCCAGCAGTTTCCCCCGACAGAGTAGGTATCAGCCCCAGCATTTT.

In regard to this clonotype: Since a much larger clone is just one base distant, this may be a read error. The chain recombines TRBV29-1 with TRBJ2-5; 7 nucleotides line up with TRBD2. This CDR3 contains 14 residues. Germline CDR1 and CDR2: SQVTM and ANQGSEA. Trimming removed 5 bases from V and 7 bases from J; junction bases left unmatched: 13. The chain's CDR3 is CSVHPERASGTQYF. CDR3 bases: TGCAGCGTTCACCCAGAGAGGGCTAGCGGGACCCAGTACTTC. The complete variable domain, with remaining parts taken from reference TRBV29-1 and TRBJ2-5, reads SAVISQKPSRDICQRGTSLTIQCQVDSQVTMMFWYRQQPGQSLTLIATANQGSEATYESGFVIDKFPISRPNLTFSTLTVSNMSPEDSSIYLCSVHPERASGTQYFGPGTRLLVL.

This clonotype appeared many times. The chain recombines TRBV24-1 with TRBJ2-3; possible D gene TRBD2, 6 bases. The CDR3 runs to 17 residues. The V gene lost 4 bases and the J gene lost 4 bases, with 20 bases spanning the gap. Per germline, CDR1 KGHDR and CDR2 SFDVKD. The CDR3 region has the DNA TGTGCCACCAGTGACGCTAGCTCCGGGACTTCCCCAGATACGCAGTATTTT. This encodes CATSDASSGTSPDTQYF.

This clonotype showed up many times. V and J are TRBV4-2 and TRBJ1-2, with TRBD1 identical over 8 bases. Germline CDR1 reads LGHNA; CDR2 reads YNFKEQ. The CDR3 is 15 residues long. V shed 0 bases, J shed 3 bases, and the junction held 3 bases outside the gene matches. Here the CDR3 reads CASSQDQQGDYGYTF. The DNA for the CDR3 is TGTGCCAGCAGCCAAGATCAACAGGGGGACTATGGCTACACCTTC.

Many counts were recorded for this clonotype. The V gene is TRBV7-9, the J gene TRBJ2-5; D is possibly TRBD1 (5 bases). V dropped 2 bases and J dropped 2 bases, with 6 bases sitting between them. The CDR3 runs 13 residues. CDR1 SEHNR and CDR2 FQNEAQ come from the germline V gene (reference sequence). CDR3 nucleotide sequence: TGTGCCAGCAGCTTATACAGGCAAGAGACCCAGTACTTC. Protein product: CASSLYRQETQYF.

This clonotype was counted between two and nine times. This chain connects TRBV12-3 or TRBV12-4 to TRBJ2-7; TRBD1 agrees at 8 bases. The CDR3 consists of 15 residues. The trim removed 5 bases at V and 2 bases at J, leaving 8 bases unmatched. CDR3 loop: CASSQGTGWAYEQYF. The CDR3 nucleotides read TGTGCCAGCAGTCAGGGGACAGGCTGGGCCTACGAGCAGTACTTC.

This clonotype was observed at least ten times. V usage is TRBV28 and J usage is TRBJ2-5; 7 nucleotides align to TRBD2. Germline-derived CDR1 and CDR2 are MDHEN and SYDVKM. The ends lost 3 bases at V and 3 bases at J; junction bases unmatched: 10. This CDR3 is 16 amino acids long. The CDR3 reads CASSFSNREEEETQYF. CDR3 in DNA: TGTGCCAGCAGTTTCTCGAACCGGGAGGAAGAAGAGACCCAGTACTTC.

This clonotype was seen many times. The rearrangement uses TRBV7-3 and TRBJ1-3; D call uncertain. Germline-derived CDR1 and CDR2 are SGHTA and FQGTGA. The germline V and J ends were trimmed by 5 bases and 0 bases, with 5 bases remaining between them. The CDR3 is 13 residues long. The DNA for the CDR3 is TGTGCCAGCAGCGCGCTCTCTGGAAACACCATATATTTT. Encoded protein: CASSALSGNTIYF.

There are many counts of this clonotype. The V call is TRBV10-3, the J call TRBJ1-4; 7 bases are shared with TRBD1. This CDR3 contains 15 residues. V lost 9 bases, J lost 0 bases, and 7 bases stayed unmatched. Germline V lookup: CDR1 ENHRY, CDR2 SYGVKD. This CDR3 reads CAIRDSPATNEKLFF. In DNA, the CDR3 is TGTGCCATTAGGGACAGCCCGGCAACTAATGAAAAACTGTTTTTT.

Many counts were recorded for this clonotype. The chain joins TRBV12-3 or TRBV12-4 to TRBJ2-7, with TRBD1 as a possible D gene (6 bases). CDR3 length equals 14 residues. With 10 bases removed from V and 1 base from J, the gap between germline ends came to 17 bases. In nucleotides, the CDR3 is TGTGCCATTCTGGGACACGGAACTTCCTACGAGCAGTACTTC. It translates to CAILGHGTSYEQYF.

This clonotype has at least ten counts. The chain uses TRBV20-1 and TRBJ2-1; 9 bases map to TRBD2. The germline CDR1 and CDR2 sequences are DFQATT and SNEGSKA (reference sequence). J lost 8 bases, V lost 5 bases, and 10 bases had no gene match. This CDR3 spans 14 amino acids. The CDR3 is CSAAHVAGDHEQFF. Here the CDR3 DNA reads TGCAGTGCTGCCCATGTAGCGGGAGATCATGAGCAGTTCTTC.

Many counts were recorded for this clonotype. The chain couples TRBV9 to TRBJ2-3; D is perhaps TRBD1 or TRBD2 (5 bases each). V lost 4 bases to trimming and J lost 1 base, with 16 bases between them. CDR3 length: 16 residues. Looked up from germline, CDR1 is SGDLS and CDR2 is YYNGEE. The CDR3 sequence: CASSSRGGSGTDTQYF. CDR3 nucleotides: TGTGCCAGCAGCTCCCGTGGGGGAAGCGGCACAGATACGCAGTATTTT.

This clonotype was observed at least ten times. The chain joins TRBV29-1 to TRBJ2-7; maybe TRBD2 (6 bases). Germline-derived CDR1 and CDR2 are SQVTM and ANQGSEA. CDR3 length: 11 amino acids. V dropped 6 bases and J dropped 3 bases, with 9 bases sitting between them. In DNA, the CDR3 is TGCAGCGTCCGGGGGATCTACGAGCAGTACTTC. Translated: CSVRGIYEQYF.

V is TRBV14 and J is TRBJ2-7, with 12 bases lining up with TRBD2. The CDR3 runs 17 residues. V lost 2 bases to trimming and J lost 2 bases; unmatched junction nucleotides: 7. Germline V gene lookup returns CDR1 SGHDN and CDR2 FVKESK. The CDR3 DNA follows: TGTGCCAGCAGCCAAATAGGCAGACTAGCGGGAGCCTACGAGCAGTACTTC. This encodes CASSQIGRLAGAYEQYF.

The chain links TRBV7-2 to TRBJ2-7; D uncertain. Germline CDR1 SGHTA, CDR2 FQGNSA. This CDR3 comprises 15 residues. V was shortened by 1 base and J by 2 bases, with 12 bases between the two germline ends. Here the CDR3 DNA reads TGTGCCAGCAGCTTAGGCCCCGGCGGCCCCTACGAGCAGTACTTC. It is translated as CASSLGPGGPYEQYF.

The chain recombines TRBV9 with TRBJ1-2; tentative D call: TRBD1 (6 bases). Per germline, CDR1 SGDLS and CDR2 YYNGEE. CDR3 size: 13 residues. Trimming pared 2 bases from V and 4 bases from J, leaving 9 bases between. The CDR3 sequence is CASSVRDTYGYTF. DNA for the CDR3: TGTGCCAGCAGCGTCCGGGACACCTATGGCTACACCTTC.

This clonotype came up a few times. The rearrangement uses TRBV20-1 and TRBJ1-4; D is unclear. V lost 5 bases and J lost 0, with 10 bases in between. This CDR3 contains 14 residues. Germline V gene sequence: CDR1 DFQATT, CDR2 SNEGSKA (reference sequence). The CDR3 spells CSAAQSATNEKLFF. The CDR3 DNA reads TGCAGTGCTGCTCAGAGTGCAACTAATGAAAAACTGTTTTTT.

This clonotype came up a few times. This chain uses TRBV7-2 with TRBJ2-7; 14 bases fit TRBD2. There are 19 residues in the CDR3. V shed 5 bases and J 4 bases; nucleotides not matched to a gene: 16. In germline, CDR1 is SGHTA, CDR2 FQGNSA. For the CDR3, the DNA is TGTGCCAGCAGCACCTTCCCGGTGAGACTAGCGGGGGGGAGGTACGAGCAGTACTTC. This gives the protein CASSTFPVRLAGGRYEQYF.

The chain is built from TRBV28 and TRBJ2-1, with TRBD2 identical over 12 bases. Unmatched junction bases numbered 13, after V lost 4 bases and J lost 9 bases. The V gene's germline CDR1 is MDHEN and CDR2 SYDVKM. The CDR3 runs 17 residues. The CDR3 region is CASSSIRLAGVVGEQFF. The DNA of the CDR3 is TGTGCCAGCAGTTCAATCAGACTAGCGGGAGTAGTTGGTGAGCAGTTCTTC.

This clonotype was observed a handful of times. This chain connects TRBV28 to TRBJ2-2; 12 bases align to TRBD1. This CDR3 is built from 14 residues. The V and J ends lost 8 bases and 6 bases, in that order; junction bases with no gene match: 4. Germline loops: CDR1 MDHEN, CDR2 SYDVKM. The CDR3 DNA reads TGTGCCAGCCCCGGGACAGGGGGCCCCGGGGAGCTGTTTTTT. It codes for CASPGTGGPGELFF.

This clonotype was observed a handful of times. V is TRBV7-9 and J is TRBJ2-3; D is unclear. This CDR3 is 15 amino acids long. Germline CDR1 reads SEHNR; CDR2 reads FQNEAQ (reference sequence). Trimming stripped 5 bases from V and 4 bases from J, with 16 bases between. The CDR3 nucleotides read TGTGCCAGCAGCAACCGCCCCGGCGGCCCAGATACGCAGTATTTT. Translation: CASSNRPGGPDTQYF.

This clonotype was seen more than once but under ten times. V and J are TRBV5-4 and TRBJ1-2, with D tentatively TRBD1 (5 bases). V was clipped by 2 bases and J by 1 base, with 12 bases between them. CDR3 length: 15 residues. Germline assignment: CDR1 SGHNT and CDR2 YYREEE (reference sequence). CDR3 sequence: CASSLQLTDNYGYTF. CDR3 DNA: TGTGCCAGCAGCTTACAATTGACAGATAACTATGGCTACACCTTC.

This clonotype was counted only a few times. The V and J genes are TRBV4-1 and TRBJ2-7; no reliable D call. V was cut by 0 bases and J by 0 bases, with 9 bases left in between. Looked up from germline, CDR1 is MGHRA and CDR2 is YSYEKL. This CDR3 has 15 amino acids. In DNA, the CDR3 is TGCGCCAGCAGCCAAGATCTCGGGCCCTCCTACGAGCAGTACTTC. This gives the protein CASSQDLGPSYEQYF.